This T cell receptor beta chain stems from a study of blood T cell repertoires in COVID-19. CDR1 is SGHAT and CDR2 is FQNNGV in the germline V gene. The CDR3 is 15 amino acids. V was pared by 3 bases and J by 3 bases, with 4 bases of the junction left unmatched. As handled by the study authors: Reference gene primer amplification gave nucleated cell count estimates. Repertoires were generated with immunoSEQ multiplex PCR, while TCRdb's copy carries only in-frame clones and drops some. V and J calls and clone size are as listed in that table; D and trimming were resolved from the DNA. The table has roughly 54,000 clones, approximately 81% seen once.

The chain links TRBV11-2 to TRBJ2-2; 7 nucleotides agree with TRBD1. The origin of this receptor is a man aged 45 to 65 with acute or convalescent COVID-19. Sequencing was performed on peripheral blood. The CDR3 bases are TGTGCCAGCAGCTTGTACAGGGGAGACACCGGGGAGCTGTTTTTT. This codes for CASSLYRGDTGELFF.